These 11 T cell receptor beta chains share one sample of origin, sequenced in a study of T cells in Graves' hyperthyroidism and ophthalmopathy. It was RNA transcripts that yielded the amplified TCR beta CDR3 regions. When the TCR CDR3 underwent first-round RT-PCR, the HTBI primer set was used. One entry per CDR3 protein results from TCRdb running MiXCR on the multiplex PCR reads. Of a few hundred thousand distinct CDR3 sequences detected, 35% to 50% appear once; the ten largest clones hold about 45%. Source material: peripheral blood or thyroid tissue (not recorded which). The source of these receptors is an adult woman with Graves' disease, either hyperthyroidism or ophthalmopathy (not recorded which).

This clonotype was detected many times. CDR3 sequence reads: CASSHSVPGQGYEQYF. The DNA of the CDR3 is TGCGCCAGCAGCCACTCAGTTCCGGGACAGGGTTACGAGCAGTACTTC. The V and J genes are TRBV4-1 and TRBJ2-7, with 9 bases fitting TRBD1. The V segment lost 3 bases and the J segment 4 bases; nucleotides outside the gene matches: 10. CDR1 and CDR2 from the germline V gene are MGHRA and YSYEKL. The CDR3 has 16 residues.

This chain links TRBV20-1 with TRBJ1-5, with D maybe TRBD1 (5 bases). This CDR3 contains 15 residues. Germline V gives CDR1 DFQATT, CDR2 SNEGSKA (reference sequence). V dropped 2 bases and J dropped 2 bases, with 13 bases sitting between them. The CDR3 nucleotides read TGCAGTGCTAGAAACAGGTTTATGGGCAATCAGCCCCAGCATTTT. Translated: CSARNRFMGNQPQHF.

This clonotype came up a few times. The rearrangement links TRBV6-1 to TRBJ2-5, with unresolved D. Germline V gene lookup returns CDR1 MNHNS and CDR2 SASEGT. V was clipped by 2 bases and J by 0 bases, with 4 bases between them. There are 13 residues in the CDR3. CDR3 nucleotides: TGTGCCAGCAGTGAAAACTACCAAGAGACCCAGTACTTC. Translating it yields CASSENYQETQYF.

The chain carries TRBV7-9 and TRBJ1-6, with a weak D call TRBD1 (5 bases). Trimming shortened V by 1 base and J by 5 bases, and 9 bases separated the two germline ends. The CDR3 extends over 15 amino acids. Germline CDR1 reads SEHNR; CDR2 reads FQNEAQ (reference sequence). CDR3 amino acids: CASSLEDTDNSPLHF. The CDR3, as DNA: TGTGCCAGCAGCTTAGAGGACACGGATAATTCACCCCTCCACTTT.

This clonotype appeared many times. The chain carries TRBV20-1 and TRBJ2-7; TRBD2 aligns across 10 bases. From germline, CDR1 is DFQATT and CDR2 SNEGSKA (reference sequence). The CDR3 contains 13 residues. Unmatched junction bases numbered 6, after V lost 7 bases and J lost 3 bases. Here the CDR3 reads CSGSGRLGYEQYF. The CDR3 region has the DNA TGCAGTGGTAGCGGGAGGCTTGGCTACGAGCAGTACTTC.

This clonotype was counted between two and nine times. This chain joins TRBV7-8 and TRBJ2-7; 7 positions agree with TRBD1. The CDR3 runs to 12 residues. V trimming: 6 bases; J trimming: 6 bases; junction bases outside the gene matches: 5. CDR1 and CDR2 from the germline V gene are SGHVS and FQNEAQ. The CDR3 sequence: CASSLRQGEQYF. Written as DNA, the CDR3 is TGTGCCAGCAGTTTGAGACAGGGCGAGCAGTACTTC.

This clonotype occurred many times. J is TRBJ2-2 and V is TRBV5-1, with TRBD1 matching 8 bases. The V segment lost 4 bases and the J segment 2 bases; nucleotides outside the gene matches: 10. CDR1 SGHRS and CDR2 YFSETQ come from the germline V gene. There are 17 residues in the CDR3. The CDR3 coding sequence is TGCGCCAGCAGCCGTTACGGACAGGGAGGAAACACCGGGGAGCTGTTTTTT. This codes for CASSRYGQGGNTGELFF.

The chain employs TRBV5-1 and TRBJ1-1; no definite D call. The CDR3 covers 11 residues. The germline CDR1 and CDR2 sequences are SGHRS and YFSETQ. V gave up 7 bases and J gave up 11 bases, with 15 bases separating them. The CDR3 here is CASAGVLGAFF. CDR3 DNA sequence: TGCGCCAGCGCAGGTGTATTGGGCGCTTTCTTT.

V is TRBV7-2 and J is TRBJ2-7, with 8 bases matching TRBD1. CDR3 length: 15 residues. CDR1 and CDR2 (germline): SGHTA, FQGNSA. V trimming: 5 bases; J trimming: 7 bases; junction bases outside the gene matches: 13. DNA of the CDR3: TGTGCCAGCAGCCCCCGGGACCAGGGGGCTGAAGAGCAGTACTTC. The encoded protein is CASSPRDQGAEEQYF.

At least ten counts were recorded for this clonotype. This rearrangement joins TRBV10-3 to TRBJ1-2, with D possibly TRBD1 on 5 matching bases. Germline CDR1 ENHRY, CDR2 SYGVKD. Trimming pared 7 bases from V and 2 bases from J, leaving 14 bases between. The CDR3 spans 14 residues. CDR3 in amino acids: CAITGTEKNYGYTF. In nucleotides, the CDR3 is TGTGCCATCACCGGGACCGAAAAGAACTATGGCTACACCTTC.

There are a few counts of this clonotype. The rearrangement joins TRBV7-2 to TRBJ1-6; tentatively, D is TRBD1 (5 bases). The CDR3 length is 16 residues. Germline assignment: CDR1 SGHTA and CDR2 FQGNSA. Trimming removed 6 bases from V and 9 bases from J, with 21 bases in between. The CDR3 is CASRPGRGSGSSPLHF. DNA of the CDR3: TGTGCCAGCAGACCAGGGAGAGGGTCGGGTTCTTCACCCCTCCACTTT.